The 30 T cell receptor beta chains reported below all come from one sample, sequenced in a study of glioma-infiltrating T cells. Amplification of TCR alpha and beta CDR3 regions from RNA used iRepertoire nested multiplex PCR. TCRdb re-called the multiplex PCR reads through MiXCR, storing one row per CDR3 protein. Here the sample spans 300,000 to 400,000 distinct CDR3 sequences, less than 50% being singletons. Sequences were obtained from glioma tissue, nonneoplastic brain tissue, or PBMCs (not recorded which). Receptors originate from a human donor with low-grade glioma or glioblastoma, undergoing nonglioma brain surgery, or in good health (not recorded which).

This sequence joins TRBV20-1 and TRBJ2-3; D call uncertain. The CDR3 is 15 residues long. Trimming removed 7 bases at V and 1 base at J, with 18 bases between. Per germline, CDR1 DFQATT and CDR2 SNEGSKA (reference sequence). CDR3 nucleotide sequence: TGCAGTGTTACCCCTTTAGTGGGTGGCACAGATACGCAGTATTTT. Residues: CSVTPLVGGTDTQYF.

This clonotype was recorded at least ten times. This chain connects TRBV29-1 to TRBJ2-5; 9 nucleotides match TRBD1. Germline CDR1 SQVTM, CDR2 ANQGSEA. CDR3 size: 13 residues. J was trimmed by 4 bases and V by 3 bases; bases with no gene match: 3. The CDR3 region is CSVDQTGGETQYF. The DNA of the CDR3 is TGCAGCGTTGATCAGACAGGGGGAGAGACCCAGTACTTC.

Only a few counts were recorded for this clonotype. The rearrangement uses TRBV4-1 and TRBJ2-3; D remains unclear. The CDR3 totals 14 residues. Germline-derived CDR1 and CDR2 are MGHRA and YSYEKL. V gave up 0 bases and J gave up 0 bases, with 4 bases separating them. CDR3 sequence: CASSQDSSTDTQYF. For the CDR3, the DNA is TGCGCCAGCAGCCAAGATTCCAGCACAGATACGCAGTATTTT.

V usage is TRBV7-2 and J usage is TRBJ2-5; D possibly corresponds to TRBD2 (6 bases). V dropped 5 bases and J dropped 4 bases, with 20 bases sitting between them. The CDR3 is made up of 16 amino acids. Per the germline V gene, CDR1 is SGHTA and CDR2 is FQGNSA. CDR3: CASSPLSGSQAETQYF. The CDR3 region has the DNA TGTGCCAGCAGCCCACTTAGCGGTAGCCAGGCAGAGACCCAGTACTTC.

A word on this clonotype: A much more abundant neighbour one base away suggests this may be a read error. The chain links TRBV20-1 to TRBJ2-7; D unclear. The CDR3 extends over 12 amino acids. The V end lost 4 bases, the J end lost 6 bases, and 13 bases lay between the germline ends. From germline, CDR1 is DFQATT and CDR2 SNEGSKA (reference sequence). The CDR3 bases are TGCAGTGCTATCTCCAACCAAGGCGAGCAGTACTTC. Translated: CSAISNQGEQYF.

In its sample, this clonotype was seen many times. V gene TRBV25-1 combines with J gene TRBJ2-1; TRBD2 might be the D (5 bases). V gave up 4 bases and J gave up 1 base, with 8 bases separating them. CDR1 MGHDK and CDR2 SYGVNS come from the germline V gene. This CDR3 is built from 14 residues. This chain's CDR3 is CASSAEGSYNEQFF. Written as DNA, the CDR3 is TGTGCCAGCAGTGCCGAGGGTTCCTACAATGAGCAGTTCTTC.

The chain employs TRBV7-9 and TRBJ1-1, with D possibly being TRBD1 (5 bases). There are 14 residues in the CDR3. V was cut by 7 bases and J by 4 bases, with 16 bases left in between. CDR1 and CDR2 (germline): SEHNR, FQNEAQ (reference sequence). CDR3 in amino acids: CASTDSGWGTEAFF. The CDR3 region has the DNA TGTGCCAGCACCGACTCAGGGTGGGGCACTGAAGCTTTCTTT. Full variable domain (missing parts from reference TRBV7-9 and TRBJ1-1): DTGVSQNPRHKITKRGQNVTFRCDPISEHNRLYWYRQTLGQGPEFLTYFQNEAQLEKSRLLSDRFSAERPKGSFSTLEIQRTEQGDSAMYLCASTDSGWGTEAFFGQGTRLTVV.

This rearrangement joins TRBV14 to TRBJ2-1, with D uncertain. With 2 bases removed from V and 7 bases from J, the gap between germline ends came to 9 bases. The CDR3 is 13 amino acids. Germline CDR1 reads SGHDN; CDR2 reads FVKESK. CDR3 sequence: CASSQNMGNEQFF. DNA of the CDR3: TGTGCCAGCAGCCAAAACATGGGAAATGAGCAGTTCTTC.

On this clonotype itself: A much more abundant neighbour one base away suggests this may be a read error. V is TRBV25-1 and J is TRBJ2-5; 7 bases line up with TRBD1. The CDR3 extends over 14 amino acids. Germline V gene lookup returns CDR1 MGHDK and CDR2 SYGVNS. This chain's CDR3 is CASSEAGGSETKYF. As DNA, the CDR3 is TGTGCCAGCAGTGAGGCAGGGGGATCAGAGACCAAGTACTTC.

This chain links TRBV5-1 with TRBJ1-4; possibly TRBD1 for D (5 bases). There are 14 residues in the CDR3. The V gene's germline CDR1 is SGHRS and CDR2 YFSETQ. The V end lost 6 bases, the J end lost 0 bases, and 9 bases lay between the germline ends. CDR3 bases: TGCGCCAGCAATGAGGGGACAACTAATGAAAAACTGTTTTTT. This sequence encodes CASNEGTTNEKLFF.

Ten or more counts support this clonotype. The J gene is TRBJ1-2, the V gene TRBV27; TRBD1 matches 10 bases. The CDR3 length is 12 residues. Germline V gives CDR1 MNHEY, CDR2 SMNVEV (reference sequence). With 8 bases clipped from V and 8 bases from J, the junction kept 5 bases outside the gene matches. The CDR3 region is CASAGTGVGYTF. CDR3 DNA sequence: TGTGCCAGCGCCGGGACAGGGGTAGGCTACACCTTC.

In regard to this clonotype: A read error is possible here, since a much larger clone lies one base away. V usage is TRBV6-1 and J usage is TRBJ1-5; tentatively, D is TRBD1 (6 bases). Looked up from germline, CDR1 is MNHNS and CDR2 is SASEGT. This CDR3 region has 13 residues. The CDR3 nucleotides are TGTGCCAGCAGGGACAGACTTAATCAGCCCCGGCATTTT. Protein product: CASRDRLNQPRHF.

With regard to this clonotype: A much larger clone lies one base from this, so it may be a read error. This chain joins TRBV27 and TRBJ2-3; 8 bases agree with TRBD2. Looked up from germline, CDR1 is MNHEY and CDR2 is SMNVEV (reference sequence). This CDR3 region has 14 residues. The CDR3 region has the DNA TGTGCCAGCAGGCGACTAGCGCCCCCAGATAGGCAGTATTTT. Its protein product is CASRRLAPPDRQYF.

With respect to this clonotype: Possible read error: a much larger clone is one base away. The V call is TRBV7-2, the J call TRBJ2-1; 9 bases align to TRBD2. CDR3 length: 15 residues. Unmatched junction bases numbered 5, after V lost 2 bases and J lost 6 bases. The germline CDR1 and CDR2 sequences are SGHTA and FQGNSA. As DNA, the CDR3 is TGTGCCAGCAGCTTATTTGGGACTAGCCGCAATGAGCAGTTCTTC. Its protein is CASSLFGTSRNEQFF.

This rearrangement joins TRBV6-5 to TRBJ2-5; TRBD1 matches at 8 bases. Looked up from germline, CDR1 is MNHEY and CDR2 is SVGAGI. With 10 bases clipped from V and 5 bases from J, the junction kept 15 bases outside the gene matches. This CDR3 has 15 residues. The chain's CDR3 is CAINPDRVSPETQYF. The CDR3 DNA reads TGTGCCATCAACCCGGACAGGGTGTCTCCGGAGACCCAGTACTTC.

This rearrangement joins TRBV7-2 to TRBJ1-1; TRBD1 matches at 12 bases. Losses at the gene ends were 5 bases for V and 11 bases for J; bases not matched to a gene: 6. Germline V gene sequence: CDR1 SGHTA, CDR2 FQGNSA. The CDR3 loop spans 13 amino acids. CDR3 nucleotides: TGTGCCAGCAGCGGGGACAGGGGGCGAAAGGCTTTCTTT. Translation gives CASSGDRGRKAFF.

Comments on this clonotype: This may come from a read error, since a much larger clone is one base off. The chain has TRBV25-1 and TRBJ1-2; no clear D gene. The CDR3 is 14 amino acids. Deletions cut 5 bases from V and 4 bases from J, with 14 bases between. Germline CDR1 is MGHDK and CDR2 is SYGVNS. The CDR3 bases are TGTGCCAGCAGTTTCCCGGGAATAACCTATGGCTACACCTTC. It yields the protein CASSFPGITYGYTF.

This clonotype was seen repeatedly, ten times or more. The genes are TRBV6-1 and TRBJ1-2, with D perhaps matching TRBD1 (6 bases). CDR3 length: 13 residues. Trimming took 5 bases from V and 2 from J, leaving 9 bases between them. CDR1 and CDR2 (germline): MNHNS, SASEGT. CDR3 coding DNA: TGTGCCAGCAGTCTGACAGGAAACTATGGCTACACCTTC. Amino acid sequence: CASSLTGNYGYTF.

Points on this clonotype: The missing conserved phenylalanine or tryptophan at the end of this CDR3 makes a read error likely. The chain combines TRBV28 with TRBJ1-2; possible D gene TRBD1, 5 bases. Germline V gives CDR1 MDHEN, CDR2 SYDVKM. CDR3 length equals 14 residues. The ends were cut back, 6 bases at V and 4 bases at J, with 15 bases in the middle. The CDR3 here is CASRSDERGYGYTL. The CDR3 bases are TGTGCCAGCAGATCGGACGAAAGGGGCTATGGCTACACCCTC.

There are many counts of this clonotype. The rearrangement uses TRBV6-2 or TRBV6-3 and TRBJ2-1; the match to TRBD2 covers 14 bases. The CDR3 is 19 residues long. Unmatched junction bases numbered 12, after V lost 1 base and J lost 7 bases. CDR1 is MNHEY, CDR2 SVGEGT, per germline. The CDR3: CASSYYSVLGLAGVNEQFF. The CDR3 coding sequence is TGTGCCAGCAGTTACTACTCGGTACTGGGACTAGCGGGAGTTAATGAGCAGTTCTTC.

This clonotype was picked up a small number of times. The DNA for the CDR3 is TGTGCCAGCAGCTTAGTCGTGAGAGCGGGAGACCGTGAGCAGTTCTTC. The encoded protein is CASSLVVRAGDREQFF. V gene TRBV11-2 combines with J gene TRBJ2-1; 8 bases line up with TRBD2. V shed 1 base and J 9 bases; nucleotides not matched to a gene: 11. CDR3 length: 16 amino acids. In germline, CDR1 is SGHAT, CDR2 FQNNGV.

Concerning this clonotype itself: This could be a read error, since a much larger clone is one nucleotide away. V is TRBV20-1 and J is TRBJ2-7; D may be TRBD1 (5 bases). The CDR3 loop spans 14 amino acids. Germline V CDR1 and CDR2: DFQATT, SNEGSKA (reference sequence). The CDR3 DNA reads TGCAGTGCTAGAGGGGGCAGGGAAATGTACGTGCAGTACTTC. Translation gives CSARGGREMYVQYF.

This chain uses TRBV2 with TRBJ1-4, with D unresolved. Looked up from germline, CDR1 is SNHLY and CDR2 is FYNNEI. This CDR3 is built from 14 residues. The V end was cut by 6 bases, the J end by 4 bases, with 12 bases between. CDR3 in amino acids: CASSRPLNNEKLFF. As DNA, the CDR3 is TGTGCCAGCAGCCGACCTCTGAATAATGAAAAACTGTTTTTT.

This clonotype appeared a few times. This sequence joins TRBV15 and TRBJ2-7; 7 nucleotides align to TRBD2. The V gene end was trimmed by 5 bases and the J gene end by 6 bases; junction bases not matched to a gene: 13. The CDR3 covers 15 residues. From germline, CDR1 is LNHNV and CDR2 YYDKDF (reference sequence). The CDR3 DNA follows: TGTGCCACCAGCGCTACTCGGGATAGCGGGCGCGAGCAGTACTTC. Translating it yields CATSATRDSGREQYF.

This clonotype showed up many times. This chain uses TRBV4-1 with TRBJ2-3; 7 bases agree with TRBD2. The germline V gene encodes CDR1 MGHRA and CDR2 YSYEKL. The V segment lost 1 base and the J segment 3 bases; nucleotides outside the gene matches: 4. The CDR3 is 15 amino acids. The CDR3 coding sequence is TGCGCCAGCAGCCAAGGCGGCGGGAGAACAGATACGCAGTATTTT. Translating it yields CASSQGGGRTDTQYF.

This clonotype was seen more than once but under ten times. J is TRBJ2-1 and V is TRBV10-3, with D tentatively TRBD2 (6 bases). The germline V gene encodes CDR1 ENHRY and CDR2 SYGVKD. V lost 7 bases, J lost 5 bases, and 18 bases lay in between. The CDR3 loop spans 15 amino acids. CDR3 amino acids: CAITFDLATHNEQFF. The CDR3 DNA is TGTGCCATCACCTTTGACCTAGCGACCCACAATGAGCAGTTCTTC.

The chain combines TRBV6-1 with TRBJ2-7, with 12 bases that match TRBD2. The trim removed 6 bases at V and 3 bases at J, leaving 9 bases unmatched. In germline, CDR1 is MNHNS, CDR2 SASEGT. The CDR3 loop spans 16 amino acids. CDR3 sequence reads: CASSFSRTSGDYEQYF. The CDR3, as DNA: TGTGCCAGCAGCTTCTCAAGGACTAGCGGGGACTACGAGCAGTACTTC.

This clonotype appeared many times. The chain links TRBV6-2 or TRBV6-3 to TRBJ2-2; possible D gene TRBD2, 6 bases. Trimming cost V 0 bases and J 4 bases, with 15 bases left between them. Germline loops: CDR1 MNHEY, CDR2 SVGEGT. The CDR3 is 17 residues long. The CDR3 sequence is CASSYSPGTLGTGELFF. The CDR3 DNA is TGTGCCAGCAGTTACTCGCCCGGGACTCTGGGCACCGGGGAGCTGTTTTTT.

This clonotype has a count of ten or more. This chain joins TRBV27 and TRBJ1-5, with D possibly TRBD1 on 5 matching bases. Germline values: CDR1 MNHEY, CDR2 SMNVEV (reference sequence). The CDR3 runs 15 residues. Trimming removed 6 bases from V and 2 bases from J, with 14 bases in between. The CDR3 DNA sequence: TGTGCCAGCAGACAGGCCGTCTTTGGCAATCAGCCCCAGCATTTT. Its translation: CASRQAVFGNQPQHF.

V is TRBV28 and J is TRBJ1-4; the D gene is possibly TRBD1 (5 bases). The CDR3 is made up of 16 amino acids. The V gene lost 3 bases and the J gene lost 0 bases, with 11 bases spanning the gap. Germline CDR1 MDHEN, CDR2 SYDVKM. CDR3 bases: TGTGCCAGCAGTTTGTGGACACAAGCAACTAATGAAAAACTGTTTTTT. The encoded protein is CASSLWTQATNEKLFF.